The source of this TCR beta chain is a study of blood T cells in healthy people across ages (dated by TCRdb to 2015 to 2017). The study in broad terms: In model experiments, template switching captured roughly one uniquely barcoded TCR beta cDNA molecule for every two T cells. For two donors (one aged 18 to 30 and one aged 80 or older), the study analyzed two additional independent replicas of 1 million unique cDNA reads from the same blood draw. The donors were split into four age groups: young (average around 17 years), middle-aged (around 37), aged (more than 60) and long-lived (roughly 88). To avoid experimental bias, donors of different ages were randomly spread across the sequencing lanes. Using deep sequencing normalized with unique cDNA molecular identifiers, the study measured how TCR beta repertoire diversity changes with age.

Library preparation employed 5' RACE. Sequencing instrument: Illumina HiSeq 2500. A second PCR of roughly 7 to 11 cycles was performed with a sample-barcoded 5' primer and a J-beta primer mix. A template-switch 5' adaptor carrying 12 random nucleotides introduced a unique molecular identifier onto each TCR beta cDNA molecule. Each sample yielded at least 2.5 million CDR3-containing paired-end reads. All of the RNA was converted into first-strand cDNA using the Mint cDNA synthesis kit, with a TRBC-specific oligonucleotide serving as the primer. After uracil-DNA glycosylase treatment, a first 18-cycle PCR used universal primers M1SS and BC2_uni_R on all cDNA. In the authors' own workflow: Normalization of each sample was performed by random selection of 1 million high-quality reads, each carrying a distinct molecular identifier. Reads with shared molecular identifiers were discarded instead of being binned into consensus sequences. MiTCR, set to a Q25 quality threshold and the strictest error-elimination algorithm, was used for CDR3 identification, clonotype clustering and error correction. Lower-bound total TCR beta diversity was estimated with a nonparametric unseen species model using Euler transformation. The public reads were quality trimmed at Q25 with fastp and then assembled into clones with MiXCR by TCRdb, keeping productive beta chains. Entries are consolidated by CDR3 protein sequence, retaining the most common genes and DNA. It is TCRdb's table, rather than the study itself, that gives the V and J calls and clone size. The sample table shows under 1 million distinct CDR3 sequences, and under 45% are seen once. The leading ten clones occupy 15% to 25% of the sample.

General conclusions and limits of the study: Observed TCR beta diversity per million T cells fell roughly linearly with age, and a significant reduction was already apparent by age roughly 40. Compared with the aged group, more naive CD4+ T cells, fewer expanded clones and increased TCR diversity were shown by the long-lived group, suggesting age selection. Because donor CMV infection status was unknown, age-related changes in expanded clonotypes were potentially confounded. Estimates of total diversity from one million sequenced T cells were regarded as lower bounds and underestimates. There was a strong correlation between observed TCR beta diversity and the percentage of naive T cells measured by flow cytometry. Because profiling used bulk unsorted PBMCs, naive and antigen-experienced compartments could not be compared conclusively.

Systemically healthy Caucasian individuals from Russia, about 38 in total and aged 6 to 90 years, were included as donors. Each donor gave around 9 milliliters of peripheral blood, collected into EDTA-treated Vacutainer tubes. Ficoll-Paque density-gradient centrifugation was used to isolate PBMCs, with at least 7 million obtained per sample. Trizol reagent was used to extract total RNA from the PBMCs, yielding at least 6 micrograms per sample. For every donor, an aliquot of PBMCs went through flow cytometry to measure the percentages of naive CD45RAhigh/CD27high T cells. V lost 5 bases and J lost 3 bases, and the count of bases not matched to a germline gene is 13. Including cysteine and phenylalanine, the CDR3 has 16 amino acids. Only the CDR3 part of the read is kept: 48 bases, read in frame from the first base. CDR1 DFQATT and CDR2 SNEGSKA were looked up in the germline V gene (reference sequence).

As for this clonotype: Its specific antigen is unknown. No base qualities exist here, and no much larger clone lies one base off it.

The rearrangement joined TRBV20-1 to TRBJ2-3, and TRBD2 matches 8 of the central bases. This clonotype was obtained from a man aged 60 to 69 in good health. Sequencing input: blood. The CDR3 protein: CSAHTAGLVFTDTQYF. DNA sequence: TGCAGTGCTCACACCGCGGGACTAGTTTTTACAGATACGCAGTATTTT.